These 27 T cell receptor beta chains originate from one sample sequenced in a study of T-cell reconstitution after alpha-beta-depleted transplantation in children. Researchers prepared the TCRbeta library using unique molecular identifiers, the study reports. MiXCR was run by TCRdb on the PCR reads, yielding one entry per CDR3 protein. This sample has approximately 420,000 distinct CDR3 sequences, with roughly 10% found just once. Sequenced material: PBMCs from the stem cell graft donor, taken from the stem cell graft. These receptors were collected from a human donor who donated a stem cell graft to a child with acute myeloid leukemia.

V usage is TRBV5-5 and J usage is TRBJ2-1; possibly TRBD2 for D (5 bases). V shed 3 bases and J shed 10 bases, with 8 bases lying between them. This CDR3 comprises 11 residues. Germline V gene data show CDR1 as SGHKS and CDR2 as YYEKEE (reference sequence). CDR3 residues: CASSWEIEQFF. In DNA, the CDR3 is TGTGCCAGCAGCTGGGAGATCGAGCAGTTCTTC.

This clonotype was detected a few times. The chain employs TRBV20-1 and TRBJ2-1; possibly TRBD2 for D (7 bases). The germline V gene encodes CDR1 DFQATT and CDR2 SNEGSKA (reference sequence). The length of the CDR3 is 13 residues. V lost 7 bases to trimming and J lost 7 bases, with 17 bases between them. The DNA for the CDR3 is TGCAGTGTCCTAGCGAGGGGGGGGAATGAGCAGTTCTTC. It codes for CSVLARGGNEQFF.

This clonotype was detected only a few times. The J gene is TRBJ2-2, the V gene TRBV5-5, with D maybe TRBD2 (6 bases). This CDR3 region has 18 residues. Germline V gene data show CDR1 as SGHKS and CDR2 as YYEKEE (reference sequence). Trimming pared 6 bases from V and 0 bases from J, leaving 21 bases between. This CDR3 reads CASTITLGAGTNTGELFF. The CDR3 DNA reads TGTGCCAGCACCATTACGCTTGGCGCGGGAACGAACACCGGGGAGCTGTTTTTT.

The chain combines TRBV5-1 with TRBJ2-1; 11 nucleotides agree with TRBD1. The CDR3 contains 16 residues. Per germline, CDR1 SGHRS and CDR2 YFSETQ. Trimming at V came to 3 bases and at J to 7 bases, leaving 9 bases not matched to a gene. The CDR3 here is CASSWTGQGAGNEQFF. CDR3 bases: TGCGCCAGCAGCTGGACCGGACAGGGGGCGGGGAATGAGCAGTTCTTC. Combining the CDR3 with reference TRBV5-1 and TRBJ2-1 gives the whole variable domain KAGVTQTPRYLIKTRGQQVTLSCSPISGHRSVSWYQQTPGQGLQFLFEYFSETQRNKGNFPGRFSGRQFSNSRSEMNVSTLELGDSALYLCASSWTGQGAGNEQFFGPGTRLTVL.

The chain combines TRBV5-1 with TRBJ2-3; D may be TRBD1 (6 bases). Trimming removed 3 bases at V and 1 base at J, with 9 bases between. The CDR3 is 14 amino acids. Germline assignment: CDR1 SGHRS and CDR2 YFSETQ. The CDR3 DNA sequence: TGCGCCAGCAGCTCGGACAGCGGCACAGATACGCAGTATTTT. Translated, it gives CASSSDSGTDTQYF.

The chain employs TRBV18 and TRBJ2-7, with TRBD1 matching over 7 bases. Germline CDR1 and CDR2: KGHSH and LQKENI. The CDR3 is 12 amino acids. The V and J ends lost 4 bases and 7 bases, in that order; junction bases with no gene match: 4. CDR3 sequence: CASSLQGWEQYF. CDR3 sequence (DNA): TGTGCCAGCTCACTACAGGGGTGGGAGCAGTACTTC.

This clonotype was seen more than once but under ten times. The V gene is TRBV29-1, the J gene TRBJ2-5; possibly TRBD2 for D (5 bases). The CDR3 length is 11 residues. Trimming took 7 bases from V and 3 from J, leaving 9 bases between them. In germline, CDR1 is SQVTM, CDR2 ANQGSEA. CDR3 protein: CSGGLEETQYF. The CDR3 region has the DNA TGCAGCGGCGGACTCGAAGAGACCCAGTACTTC.

This clonotype was observed a handful of times. The chain couples TRBV5-1 to TRBJ2-7; 7 nucleotides line up with TRBD2. The CDR3 sequence is 15 residues long. The germline V gene has CDR1 SGHRS and CDR2 YFSETQ. V dropped 3 bases and J dropped 0; count of bases not matched to a gene: 6. The DNA of the CDR3 is TGCGCCAGCAGCTCATGGGCTAGCGGCTCCTACGAGCAGTACTTC. Protein: CASSSWASGSYEQYF. Looking up the rest from reference TRBV5-1 and TRBJ2-7 gives the full variable domain: KAGVTQTPRYLIKTRGQQVTLSCSPISGHRSVSWYQQTPGQGLQFLFEYFSETQRNKGNFPGRFSGRQFSNSRSEMNVSTLELGDSALYLCASSSWASGSYEQYFGPGTRLTVT.

The gene calls are TRBV27 and TRBJ1-4; 9 bases align to TRBD1. Germline lookup yields CDR1 MNHEY and CDR2 SMNVEV (reference sequence). The CDR3 length is 16 residues. Unmatched junction bases numbered 11, after V lost 6 bases and J lost 6 bases. The CDR3 protein is CASSSLQGAGDEKLFF. CDR3 in DNA: TGTGCCAGCAGCTCACTACAGGGGGCCGGGGATGAAAAACTGTTTTTT.

The chain recombines TRBV6-1 with TRBJ2-5, with TRBD2 identical over 8 bases. This CDR3 contains 14 residues. Germline CDR1 MNHNS, CDR2 SASEGT. V dropped 8 bases and J dropped 2; count of bases not matched to a gene: 7. The DNA of the CDR3 is TGTGCCAGCTCGGGGGGGGCCCGACAAGAGACCCAGTACTTC. Amino acids: CASSGGARQETQYF.

This clonotype was seen only a few times. V is TRBV29-1 and J is TRBJ2-3; possibly TRBD2 for D (6 bases). The germline V gene encodes CDR1 SQVTM and CDR2 ANQGSEA. CDR3 length equals 12 residues. With 7 bases removed from V and 8 bases from J, the gap between germline ends came to 16 bases. The CDR3 DNA is TGCAGCGGGAGCGGGTCGGGATCTACGCAGTATTTT. Translated, it gives CSGSGSGSTQYF.

This chain links TRBV12-3 or TRBV12-4 with TRBJ1-2; D uncertain. V lost 8 bases to trimming and J lost 3 bases, with 13 bases between them. The CDR3 sequence is 13 residues long. CDR3 in DNA: TGTGCCAGCTCTGGGAGGACGGACTATGGCTACACCTTC. Translation: CASSGRTDYGYTF.

This clonotype was detected a few times. CDR3 region: CAISRDSGSPDTQYF. CDR3 DNA: TGTGCCATCAGCAGGGACAGCGGTTCGCCAGATACGCAGTATTTT. This chain joins TRBV10-3 and TRBJ2-3; 7 bases fit TRBD1. Germline V lookup: CDR1 ENHRY, CDR2 SYGVKD. The length of the CDR3 is 15 residues. V lost 6 bases to trimming and J lost 4 bases; unmatched junction nucleotides: 10.

The chain has TRBV25-1 and TRBJ2-7; D ambiguous. Germline V CDR1 and CDR2: MGHDK, SYGVNS. The CDR3 loop spans 15 amino acids. V lost 3 bases to trimming and J lost 0 bases, with 12 bases between them. In DNA, the CDR3 is TGTGCCAGCAGTGATTCGCAAGACGGCTCCTACGAGCAGTACTTC. Its protein is CASSDSQDGSYEQYF.

Ten or more counts support this clonotype. V usage is TRBV5-6 and J usage is TRBJ2-1, with D perhaps matching TRBD1 (6 bases). V was shortened by 2 bases and J by 7 bases, with 7 bases between the two germline ends. This CDR3 has 12 amino acids. CDR1 and CDR2 (germline): SGHDT, YYEEEE. For the CDR3, the DNA is TGTGCCAGCAGCTTTACAGGGAATGAGCAGTTCTTC. It encodes CASSFTGNEQFF.

This clonotype was observed many times. The chain couples TRBV12-3 or TRBV12-4 to TRBJ1-6; D not certain. Trimming shortened V by 5 bases and J by 11 bases, and 13 bases separated the two germline ends. This CDR3 has 13 residues. CDR3 in amino acids: CASSTSAETPLHF. CDR3 in DNA: TGTGCCAGCAGTACCAGCGCGGAGACACCCCTCCACTTT.

This chain joins TRBV20-1 and TRBJ2-7; 11 bases align to TRBD2. The CDR3 spans 14 residues. In germline, CDR1 is DFQATT, CDR2 SNEGSKA (reference sequence). V shed 3 bases, J shed 5 bases, and the junction held 6 bases outside the gene matches. CDR3 loop: CSARNSGRDNEQYF. The CDR3 DNA reads TGCAGTGCTAGGAATAGCGGGAGGGATAACGAGCAGTACTTC.

This clonotype has just a few counts. The rearrangement uses TRBV11-2 and TRBJ2-3, with 7 bases lining up with TRBD2. CDR3 size: 16 residues. Germline V CDR1 and CDR2: SGHAT, FQNNGV. Trimming cost V 5 bases and J 2 bases; bases outside gene matches: 10. CDR3 sequence (DNA): TGTGCCAGCAGCCCGTACAGACTAGCCCTCACAGATACGCAGTATTTT. Translated, it gives CASSPYRLALTDTQYF.

This clonotype was seen more than once but under ten times. The chain joins TRBV3-1 to TRBJ1-1, with 11 bases identical to TRBD1. The CDR3 is made up of 16 amino acids. Germline V gives CDR1 LGHDT, CDR2 YNNKEL (reference sequence). The V and J ends lost 6 bases and 4 bases, in that order; junction bases with no gene match: 10. CDR3 sequence: CASRINSGTGGTEAFF. The CDR3 bases are TGTGCCAGCAGAATCAACTCCGGGACAGGGGGCACTGAAGCTTTCTTT.

The chain combines TRBV5-1 with TRBJ2-2; D call uncertain. The V end lost 0 bases, the J end lost 2 bases, and 17 bases lay between the germline ends. CDR1 and CDR2 (germline): SGHRS, YFSETQ. The CDR3 covers 18 residues. The CDR3 DNA sequence: TGCGCCAGCAGCTTGGCCGTGCGATCCTTGAAAAACACCGGGGAGCTGTTTTTT. This gives the protein CASSLAVRSLKNTGELFF.

The rearrangement uses TRBV20-1 and TRBJ2-1, with 12 positions matching TRBD2. V lost 0 bases, J lost 0 bases, and 6 bases stayed unmatched. CDR3 length: 18 amino acids. Per the germline V gene, CDR1 is DFQATT and CDR2 is SNEGSKA (reference sequence). For the CDR3, the DNA is TGCAGTGCTAGAGATAAACTAGCGGGGGGCCCCTCCTACAATGAGCAGTTCTTC. This encodes CSARDKLAGGPSYNEQFF.

This clonotype was observed at least ten times. The chain carries TRBV5-1 and TRBJ2-1; 8 nucleotides line up with TRBD2. The length of the CDR3 is 15 residues. Germline trimming cut 2 bases from V and 5 bases from J; bases unmatched to any gene: 6. The V gene's germline CDR1 is SGHRS and CDR2 YFSETQ. The CDR3 region is CASSLRLATNNEQFF. The DNA for the CDR3 is TGCGCCAGCAGCTTAAGACTAGCGACCAACAATGAGCAGTTCTTC. Looking up the rest from reference TRBV5-1 and TRBJ2-1 gives the full variable domain: KAGVTQTPRYLIKTRGQQVTLSCSPISGHRSVSWYQQTPGQGLQFLFEYFSETQRNKGNFPGRFSGRQFSNSRSEMNVSTLELGDSALYLCASSLRLATNNEQFFGPGTRLTVL.

The gene calls are TRBV20-1 and TRBJ2-5; no firm D call. Germline values: CDR1 DFQATT, CDR2 SNEGSKA (reference sequence). This CDR3 comprises 14 residues. The V end lost 6 bases, the J end lost 1 base, and 15 bases lay between the germline ends. The CDR3 nucleotides are TGCAGTGCCGCCCCGACTCAAAGCCAAGAGACCCAGTACTTC. Protein sequence: CSAAPTQSQETQYF.

The V and J genes are TRBV5-1 and TRBJ2-1; D call uncertain. V lost 5 bases and J lost 3, with 12 bases in between. The germline V gene encodes CDR1 SGHRS and CDR2 YFSETQ. The length of the CDR3 is 14 residues. CDR3 protein: CASRAQTGYNEQFF. CDR3 DNA: TGCGCCAGCAGAGCCCAAACCGGCTACAATGAGCAGTTCTTC.

The V call is TRBV5-1, the J call TRBJ2-5; 10 nucleotides align to TRBD1. This CDR3 has 14 amino acids. The germline CDR1 and CDR2 sequences are SGHRS and YFSETQ. After removal of 6 bases from V and 2 bases from J, the junction contained 4 bases not matched to a gene. This CDR3 is CASTRQGAQETQYF. CDR3 bases: TGCGCCAGCACAAGACAGGGGGCTCAAGAGACCCAGTACTTC.

This clonotype was counted between two and nine times. V usage is TRBV20-1 and J usage is TRBJ2-1; D is perhaps TRBD2 (6 bases). Between the trimmed V and J ends, which lost 2 bases and 9 bases, there was a span of 17 bases. Germline V gives CDR1 DFQATT, CDR2 SNEGSKA (reference sequence). The CDR3 contains 14 residues. CDR3 amino acids: CSARPGLGMGEQFF. DNA of the CDR3: TGCAGTGCTAGACCGGGACTTGGAATGGGTGAGCAGTTCTTC.

Only a few counts were recorded for this clonotype. The chain joins TRBV4-3 to TRBJ2-1; D is perhaps TRBD1 or TRBD2 (5 bases each). The CDR3 totals 15 residues. The germline V gene encodes CDR1 LGHNA and CDR2 YSLEER. Trimming cost V 3 bases and J 4 bases, with 13 bases left between them. CDR3 in DNA: TGCGCCAGCAGCCAGACGCTGGGGGATTACAATGAGCAGTTCTTC. Amino acids: CASSQTLGDYNEQFF.